This T cell receptor (beta chain) was captured by sequencing in a study of cytomegalovirus exposure and HLA in healthy donors. Study details: Some 90 million unique TCRs from HLA-typed donors were held in an early data release.

Study results and limitations: Follow-up analysis later connected one missense variant in DCLRE1C with trimming of TCR beta V- and J-genes. More clonal expansion characterized HLA-associated TCR beta chains than equally common others in a later analysis. Earlier results showed most TCR beta V segments being productive about 87% or about 30% of the time.

PCR amplification relied on 60 Vbeta primers (plus 13 Jbeta primers). Some clones are missing from TCRdb's copy, which holds only in-frame ones; the method was immunoSEQ multiplex PCR. Here the sample spans some 100,000 clones, around 80% being singletons. Worth noting for this clone: What it binds is unknown.

The junction had 6 bases not matched to a gene; V was cut back by 5 bases and J by 9 bases. The length of the CDR3 is 15 residues. CDR1 is SGHVS, CDR2 FNYEAQ, per germline. This chain links TRBV7-6 with TRBJ2-1; 14 bases align to TRBD2. The sequencing sample was made of PBMCs. The sequence came from a woman under 30 in good health and CMV-seronegative. The CDR3 protein is CASSPGLAGGVEQFF. CDR3 nucleotide sequence: TGTGCCAGCAGCCCTGGACTAGCGGGAGGCGTTGAGCAGTTCTTC.